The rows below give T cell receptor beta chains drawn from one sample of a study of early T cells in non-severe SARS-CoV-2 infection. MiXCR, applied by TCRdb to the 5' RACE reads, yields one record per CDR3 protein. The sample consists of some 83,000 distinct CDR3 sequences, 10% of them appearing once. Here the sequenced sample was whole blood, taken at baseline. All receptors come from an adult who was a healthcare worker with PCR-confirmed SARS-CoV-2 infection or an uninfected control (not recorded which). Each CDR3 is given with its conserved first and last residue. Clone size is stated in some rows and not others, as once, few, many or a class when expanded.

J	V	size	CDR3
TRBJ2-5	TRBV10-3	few	CAISGGPETQYF
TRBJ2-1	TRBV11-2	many	CASSPPLGLAGNEQFF
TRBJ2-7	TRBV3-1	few	CATSGVAGAEEQYF
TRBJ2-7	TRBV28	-	CASSLGGNAMYEQYF
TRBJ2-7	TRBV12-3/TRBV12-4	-	CASRDTYGFYEQYF
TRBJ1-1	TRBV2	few	CASQRYSEAFF
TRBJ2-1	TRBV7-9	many	CASSTTGLSSYNEQFF
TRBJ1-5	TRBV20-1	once	CSARDMGGFDQPQHF
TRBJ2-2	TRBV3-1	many	CASSQSPEPTGELFF
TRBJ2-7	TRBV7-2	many	CASSSTAKRMTYEQYF
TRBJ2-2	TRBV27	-	CASSKFRDRGTGELFF
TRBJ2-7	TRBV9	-	CASSVGAEGSFEQYF
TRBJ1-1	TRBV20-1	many	CSVAPRGDVWTEAFF
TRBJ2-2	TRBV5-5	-	CASSQSSGTNTGELFF
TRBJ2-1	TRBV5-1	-	CASSPFGQGQYNEQFF
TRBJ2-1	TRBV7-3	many	CASSPSGTSGYNEQFF
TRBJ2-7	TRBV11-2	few	CASSLEGLAGAQQYF
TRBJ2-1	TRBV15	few	CATSRESNSYNEQFF
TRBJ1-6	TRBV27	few	CASSPRASPLHF
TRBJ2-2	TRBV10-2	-	CASSDRGIAGELFF
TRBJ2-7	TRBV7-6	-	CASSTSGTTSYEQYF
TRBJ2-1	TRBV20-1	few	CSALRDPYNEQFF
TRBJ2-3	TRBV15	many	CATSRDLGDTQYF
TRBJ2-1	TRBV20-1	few	CSARDPLRGSSYNEQFF
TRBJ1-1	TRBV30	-	CAWSGGMNTEAFF
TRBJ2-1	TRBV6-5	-	CASSPVGDEQFF
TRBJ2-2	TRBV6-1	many	CASRGDRGRWTGELFF
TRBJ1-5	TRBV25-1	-	CASSELQGNQPQHF
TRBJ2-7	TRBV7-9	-	CASSLADPGIKYEQYF
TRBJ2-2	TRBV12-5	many	CASGLVLGQGFGELFF
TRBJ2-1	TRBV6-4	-	CASSDGDSSYNEQFF
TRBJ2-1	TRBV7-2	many	CASSLSSGTHNEQFF
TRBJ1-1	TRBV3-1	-	CASSQVGVNTEAFF
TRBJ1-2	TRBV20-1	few	CSAPGQAGGYGYTF
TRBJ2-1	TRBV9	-	CASSVVGNNEQFF
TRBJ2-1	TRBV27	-	CASSLLNEQFF
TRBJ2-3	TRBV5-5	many	CASSLDRAPDTQYF
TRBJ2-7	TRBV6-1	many	CASSEAGTSAYEQYF
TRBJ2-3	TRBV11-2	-	CASSSDGQRAFTDTQYF
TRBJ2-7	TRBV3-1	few	CASSPTPGLAGSYEQYF
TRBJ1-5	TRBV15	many	CATSREANQPQHF